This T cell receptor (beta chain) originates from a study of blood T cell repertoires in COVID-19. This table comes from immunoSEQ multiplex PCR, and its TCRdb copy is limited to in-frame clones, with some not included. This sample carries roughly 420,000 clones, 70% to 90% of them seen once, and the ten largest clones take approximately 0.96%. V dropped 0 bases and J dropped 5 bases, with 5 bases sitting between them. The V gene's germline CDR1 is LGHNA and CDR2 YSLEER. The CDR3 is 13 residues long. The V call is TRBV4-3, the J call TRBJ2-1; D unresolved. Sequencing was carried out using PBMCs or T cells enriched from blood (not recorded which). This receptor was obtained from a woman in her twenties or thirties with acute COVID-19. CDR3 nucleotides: TGCGCCAGCAGCCAAGATCACAACAATGAGCAGTTCTTC. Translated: CASSQDHNNEQFF.